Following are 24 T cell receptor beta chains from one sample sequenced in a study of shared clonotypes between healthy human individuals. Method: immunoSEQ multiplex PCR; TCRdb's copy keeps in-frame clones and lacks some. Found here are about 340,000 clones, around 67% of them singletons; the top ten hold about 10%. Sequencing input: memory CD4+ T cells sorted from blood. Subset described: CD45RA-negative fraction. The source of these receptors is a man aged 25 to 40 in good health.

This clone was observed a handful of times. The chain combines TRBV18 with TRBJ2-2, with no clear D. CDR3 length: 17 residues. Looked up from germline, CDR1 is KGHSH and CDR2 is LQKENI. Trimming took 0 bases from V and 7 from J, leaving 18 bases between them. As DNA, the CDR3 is TGTGCCAGCTCACCACCGGGTAGGGTCGGCACCGGCGGGGAGCTGTTTTTT. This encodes CASSPPGRVGTGGELFF.

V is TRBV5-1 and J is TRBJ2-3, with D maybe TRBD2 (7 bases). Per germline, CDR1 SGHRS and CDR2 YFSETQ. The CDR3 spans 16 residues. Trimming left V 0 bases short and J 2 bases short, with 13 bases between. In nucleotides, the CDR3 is TGCGCCAGCAGCTTGGATGGGGGGGCCTCCACAGATACGCAGTATTTT. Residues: CASSLDGGASTDTQYF.

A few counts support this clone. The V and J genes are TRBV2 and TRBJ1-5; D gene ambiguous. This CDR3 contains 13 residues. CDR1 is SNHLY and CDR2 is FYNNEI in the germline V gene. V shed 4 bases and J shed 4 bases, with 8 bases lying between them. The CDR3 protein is CASSGRINQPQHF. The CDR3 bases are TGTGCCAGCAGTGGTCGGATAAATCAGCCCCAGCATTTT.

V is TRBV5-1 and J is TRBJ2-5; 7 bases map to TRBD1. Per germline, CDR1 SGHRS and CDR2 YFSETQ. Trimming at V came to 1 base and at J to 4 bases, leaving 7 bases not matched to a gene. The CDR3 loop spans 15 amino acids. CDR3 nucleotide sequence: TGCGCCAGCAGCTTGACCGGGACAGAGAGAGAGACCCAGTACTTC. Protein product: CASSLTGTERETQYF.

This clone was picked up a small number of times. CDR3 DNA: TGTGCCAGCTCACCAACCCCCGTAGCGACCCAGTACTTC. Its protein is CASSPTPVATQYF. The rearrangement uses TRBV18 and TRBJ2-5; D is uncertain. The CDR3 extends over 13 amino acids. CDR1 and CDR2 (germline): KGHSH, LQKENI. The V end lost 2 bases, the J end lost 7 bases, and 11 bases lay between the germline ends.

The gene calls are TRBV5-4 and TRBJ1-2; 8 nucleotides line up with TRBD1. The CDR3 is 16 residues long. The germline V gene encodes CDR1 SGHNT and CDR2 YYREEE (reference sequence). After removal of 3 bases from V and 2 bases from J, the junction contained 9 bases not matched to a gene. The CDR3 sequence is CASSSMTGEVNYGYTF. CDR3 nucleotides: TGTGCCAGCAGCTCAATGACAGGGGAGGTGAACTATGGCTACACCTTC.

The CDR3, as DNA: TGTGCCAGCAGCCGCCAAGGAGGAGCTGGGGCCAACGTCCTGACTTTC. This gives the protein CASSRQGGAGANVLTF. J is TRBJ2-6 and V is TRBV14; possible D gene TRBD2, 5 bases. V was clipped by 4 bases and J by 2 bases, with 12 bases between them. This CDR3 has 16 residues. Germline CDR1 is SGHDN and CDR2 is FVKESK.

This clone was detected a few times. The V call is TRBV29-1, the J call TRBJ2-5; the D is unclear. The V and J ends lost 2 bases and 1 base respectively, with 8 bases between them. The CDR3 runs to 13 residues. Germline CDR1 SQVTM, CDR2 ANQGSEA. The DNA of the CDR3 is TGCAGCGTTGAAATAGTTACCCAAGAGACCCAGTACTTC. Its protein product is CSVEIVTQETQYF.

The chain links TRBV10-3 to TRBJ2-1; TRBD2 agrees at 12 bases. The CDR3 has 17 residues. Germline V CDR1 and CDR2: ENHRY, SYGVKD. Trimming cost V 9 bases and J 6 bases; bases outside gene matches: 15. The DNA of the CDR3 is TGTGCCATAACTCCGGAGGATCGACTAGCGGGAGTCAATGAGCAGTTCTTC. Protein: CAITPEDRLAGVNEQFF.

The CDR3 DNA reads as TGTGCCAGCACCGTAGGGGAGGTCGGAGAAAAACTGTTTTTT. The encoded protein is CASTVGEVGEKLFF. The V call is TRBV28, the J call TRBJ1-4; TRBD1 might be the D (5 bases). V was clipped by 7 bases and J by 8 bases, with 17 bases between them. The CDR3 is 14 residues long. The germline V gene has CDR1 MDHEN and CDR2 SYDVKM.

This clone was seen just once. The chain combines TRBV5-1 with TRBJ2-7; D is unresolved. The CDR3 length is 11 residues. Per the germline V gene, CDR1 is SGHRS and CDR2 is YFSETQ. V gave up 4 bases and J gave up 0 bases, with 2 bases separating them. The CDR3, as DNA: TGCGCCAGCAGCCCCTCCTACGAGCAGTACTTC. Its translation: CASSPSYEQYF.

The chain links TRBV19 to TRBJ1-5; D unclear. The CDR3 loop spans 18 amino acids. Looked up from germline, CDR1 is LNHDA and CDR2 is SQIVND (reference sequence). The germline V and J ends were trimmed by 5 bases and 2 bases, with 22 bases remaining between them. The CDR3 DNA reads TGTGCCAGTAGTTCTACCCCTAATAGGGTTGGTGGCAATCAGCCCCAGCATTTT. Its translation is CASSSTPNRVGGNQPQHF.

The CDR3 loop reads CASSEEENRQPQHF. Written as DNA, the CDR3 is TGTGCCAGCAGTGAAGAAGAGAATCGTCAGCCCCAGCATTTT. The V and J genes are TRBV2 and TRBJ1-5; no clear D gene. V lost 1 base and J lost 6, with 10 bases in between. CDR1 is SNHLY, CDR2 FYNNEI, per germline. This CDR3 contains 14 residues. Full variable domain (outside the CDR3, taken from reference TRBV2 and TRBJ1-5): EPEVTQTPSHQVTQMGQEVILRCVPISNHLYFYWYRQILGQKVEFLVSFYNNEISEKSEIFDDQFSVERPDGSNFTLKIRSTKLEDSAMYFCASSEEENRQPQHFGDGTRLSIL.

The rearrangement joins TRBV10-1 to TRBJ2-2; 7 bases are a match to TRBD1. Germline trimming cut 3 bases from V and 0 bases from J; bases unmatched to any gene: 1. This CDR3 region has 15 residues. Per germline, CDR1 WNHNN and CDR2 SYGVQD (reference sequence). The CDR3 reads CASSEGTANTGELFF. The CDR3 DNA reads TGCGCCAGCAGTGAAGGGACAGCGAACACCGGGGAGCTGTTTTTT.

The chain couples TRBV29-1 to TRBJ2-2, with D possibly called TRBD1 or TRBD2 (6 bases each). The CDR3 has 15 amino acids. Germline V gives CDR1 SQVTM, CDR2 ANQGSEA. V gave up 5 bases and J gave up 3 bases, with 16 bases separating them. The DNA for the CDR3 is TGCAGCGTTACGGGACTGACAGGACACACCGGGGAGCTGTTTTTT. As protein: CSVTGLTGHTGELFF.

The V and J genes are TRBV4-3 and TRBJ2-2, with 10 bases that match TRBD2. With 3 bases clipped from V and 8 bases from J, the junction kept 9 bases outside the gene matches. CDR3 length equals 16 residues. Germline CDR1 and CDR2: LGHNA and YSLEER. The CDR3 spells CASSQKREGLTGELFF. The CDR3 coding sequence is TGCGCCAGCAGCCAGAAGCGGGAGGGCTTAACGGGGGAGCTGTTTTTT.

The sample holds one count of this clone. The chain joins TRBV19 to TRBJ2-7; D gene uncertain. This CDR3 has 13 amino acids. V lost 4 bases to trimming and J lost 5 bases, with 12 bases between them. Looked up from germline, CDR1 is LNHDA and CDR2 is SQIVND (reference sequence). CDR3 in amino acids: CASSTPPHNEQYF. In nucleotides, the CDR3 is TGTGCCAGTAGTACCCCACCCCACAACGAGCAGTACTTC.

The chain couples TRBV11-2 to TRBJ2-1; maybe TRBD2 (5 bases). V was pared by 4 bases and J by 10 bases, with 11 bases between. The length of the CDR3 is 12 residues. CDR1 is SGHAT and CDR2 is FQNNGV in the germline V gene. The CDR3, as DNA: TGTGCCAGCAGCTCATTTAAGCGGGAGCAGTTCTTC. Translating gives CASSSFKREQFF.

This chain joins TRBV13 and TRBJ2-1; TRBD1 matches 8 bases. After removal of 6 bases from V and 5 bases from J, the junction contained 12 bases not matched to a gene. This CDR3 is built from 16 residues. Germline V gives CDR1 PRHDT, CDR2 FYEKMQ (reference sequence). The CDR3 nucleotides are TGTGCCAGCAGACAAAGCCCGGGACAGGCGAACAATGAGCAGTTCTTC. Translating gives CASRQSPGQANNEQFF.

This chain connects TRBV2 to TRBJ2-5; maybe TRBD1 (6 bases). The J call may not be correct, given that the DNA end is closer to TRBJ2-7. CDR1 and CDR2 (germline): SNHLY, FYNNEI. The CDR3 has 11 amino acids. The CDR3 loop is CASSGTAEQYF. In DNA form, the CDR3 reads TGTGCCAGCAGTGGGACAGCCGAGCAGTACTTC.

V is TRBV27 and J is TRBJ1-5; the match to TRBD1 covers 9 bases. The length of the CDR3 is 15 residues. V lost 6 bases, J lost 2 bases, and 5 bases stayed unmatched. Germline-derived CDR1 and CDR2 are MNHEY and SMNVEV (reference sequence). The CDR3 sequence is CASREDRGRNQPQHF. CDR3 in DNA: TGTGCCAGCAGAGAGGACAGGGGCCGCAATCAGCCCCAGCATTTT.

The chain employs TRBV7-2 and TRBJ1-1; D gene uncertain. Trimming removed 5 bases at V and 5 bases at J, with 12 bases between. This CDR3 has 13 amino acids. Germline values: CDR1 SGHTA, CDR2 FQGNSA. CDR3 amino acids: CASSGEIGTEAFF. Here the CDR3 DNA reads TGTGCCAGCAGCGGCGAAATTGGGACTGAAGCTTTCTTT.

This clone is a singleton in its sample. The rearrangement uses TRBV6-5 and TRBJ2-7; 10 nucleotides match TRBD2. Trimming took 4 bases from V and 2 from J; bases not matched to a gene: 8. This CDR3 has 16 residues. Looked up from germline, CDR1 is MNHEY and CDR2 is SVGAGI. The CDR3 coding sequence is TGTGCCAGCAGTTCCCCCGGGACTAGCGAAACCTACGAGCAGTACTTC. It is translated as CASSSPGTSETYEQYF.

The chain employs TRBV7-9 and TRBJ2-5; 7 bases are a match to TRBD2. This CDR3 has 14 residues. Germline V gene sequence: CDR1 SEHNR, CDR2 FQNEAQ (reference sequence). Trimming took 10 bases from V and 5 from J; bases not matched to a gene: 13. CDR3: CATGAAGAPETQYF. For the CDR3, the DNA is TGTGCCACCGGAGCGGCGGGAGCCCCCGAGACCCAGTACTTC.